These 24 T cell receptor beta chains originate from one sample sequenced in a study of identical twins. TCRdb re-called the 5' RACE reads through MiXCR, storing one row per CDR3 protein. The sample consists of about 1.7 million distinct CDR3 sequences, roughly 35% of them appearing once. The sample taken for sequencing was cord blood. The source is a newborn girl in good health.

The table lists this clonotype with a count of one. V is TRBV24-1 and J is TRBJ2-2, with D perhaps assigned TRBD1 or TRBD2 (5 bases each). The ends were cut back, 2 bases at V and 6 bases at J, with 15 bases in the middle. Germline CDR1 is KGHDR and CDR2 is SFDVKD. This CDR3 region has 16 residues. CDR3 coding DNA: TGTGCCACCAGTGATTCGGGTAGTAGGGACGCCGGGGAGCTGTTTTTT. Its translation is CATSDSGSRDAGELFF.

This clonotype came up a few times. V gene TRBV2 combines with J gene TRBJ2-3; D is possibly TRBD2 (5 bases). The CDR3 totals 13 residues. CDR1 and CDR2 from the germline V gene are SNHLY and FYNNEI. V lost 4 bases, J lost 12 bases, and 17 bases lay in between. CDR3 in amino acids: CASSGPGIVPQYF. The CDR3 DNA follows: TGTGCCAGCAGTGGCCCCGGGATCGTCCCTCAGTATTTT.

To note about this clonotype: This sequence may be a read error, since a much larger clone differs from it by one base. The chain links TRBV6-2 or TRBV6-3 to TRBJ2-7; D is unresolved. This CDR3 region has 12 residues. Trimming stripped 2 bases from V and 0 bases from J, with 2 bases between. Germline V gene data show CDR1 as MNHEY and CDR2 as SVGEGT. CDR3 sequence reads: CASSYVSYEQYF. The CDR3 DNA is TGTGCCAGCAGTTACGTCTCCTACGAGCAGTACTTC.

The chain has TRBV11-2 and TRBJ2-3, with 12 bases aligning to TRBD2. Germline CDR1 and CDR2: SGHAT and FQNNGV. This CDR3 spans 18 amino acids. The V segment lost 4 bases and the J segment 3 bases; nucleotides outside the gene matches: 11. In DNA, the CDR3 is TGTGCCAGCAGCTCACATCCTAGCGGGGGGGCCTGGACAGATACGCAGTATTTT. Protein: CASSSHPSGGAWTDTQYF.

Concerning this clonotype: Its ends do not fully match the called genes, so a read error is possible. The gene calls are TRBV11-2 and TRBJ2-4; 8 bases are shared with TRBD2. Germline lookup yields CDR1 SGHAT and CDR2 FQNNGV. CDR3 size: 14 residues. The CDR3 nucleotides are TGTGCCAGCAGCCCCGGGACTAGGTTAAACATTCGGTACTTC. Residues: CASSPGTRLNIRYF.

The chain couples TRBV28 to TRBJ2-1; weak D call: TRBD1 (6 bases). The better agreement between TRBJ2-7 and the DNA end casts doubt on the J call. CDR3 length: 17 amino acids. Germline-derived CDR1 and CDR2 are MDHEN and SYDVKM. DNA of the CDR3: TGTGCCAGCAGACGAAATATGACAGGAGTCCCCTACAATGAGCAGTACTTC. It yields the protein CASRRNMTGVPYNEQYF.

This clonotype has a handful of counts. This chain connects TRBV27 to TRBJ2-6, with D unclear. From germline, CDR1 is MNHEY and CDR2 SMNVEV (reference sequence). CDR3 size: 13 residues. Deletions cut 6 bases from V and 2 bases from J, with 5 bases between. CDR3 region: CASRDTGANVLTF. The CDR3 nucleotides read TGTGCCAGCAGAGATACTGGGGCCAACGTCCTGACTTTC.

This chain uses TRBV5-6 with TRBJ2-5, with TRBD1 matching over 9 bases. Germline V CDR1 and CDR2: SGHDT, YYEEEE. The CDR3 covers 14 residues. V was pared by 2 bases and J by 10 bases, with 9 bases of the junction left unmatched. Here the CDR3 reads CASSLAGTGNRQYF. CDR3 sequence (DNA): TGTGCCAGCAGCTTAGCTGGGACAGGGAACCGCCAGTACTTC.

This clonotype appeared many times. V and J are TRBV29-1 and TRBJ1-2, with 11 bases lining up with TRBD1. With V trimmed by 0 bases and J by 5 bases, 5 bases remained unmatched. From germline, CDR1 is SQVTM and CDR2 ANQGSEA. This CDR3 region has 15 residues. CDR3 in amino acids: CSVEEPGTGGYGYTF. For the CDR3, the DNA is TGCAGCGTTGAAGAACCCGGGACAGGGGGATATGGCTACACCTTC. The full variable domain, rest sourced from reference TRBV29-1 and TRBJ1-2, is SAVISQKPSRDICQRGTSLTIQCQVDSQVTMMFWYRQQPGQSLTLIATANQGSEATYESGFVIDKFPISRPNLTFSTLTVSNMSPEDSSIYLCSVEEPGTGGYGYTFGSGTRLTVV.

J is TRBJ2-2 and V is TRBV5-6; D gene unclear. The CDR3 has 14 amino acids. Germline V gives CDR1 SGHDT, CDR2 YYEEEE. V was cut by 1 base and J by 2 bases, with 6 bases left in between. CDR3 DNA sequence: TGTGCCAGCAGCTTGTGGCTTAACACCGGGGAGCTGTTTTTT. This encodes CASSLWLNTGELFF. Variable domain in full (rest from reference TRBV5-6 and TRBJ2-2): DAGVTQSPTHLIKTRGQQVTLRCSPKSGHDTVSWYQQALGQGPQFIFQYYEEEERQRGNFPDRFSGHQFPNYSSELNVNALLLGDSALYLCASSLWLNTGELFFGEGSRLTVL.

This clonotype was observed a few times. The chain combines TRBV2 with TRBJ1-6; 10 nucleotides agree with TRBD1. J lost 7 bases, V lost 10 bases, and 4 bases had no gene match. The germline gives CDR1 SNHLY, CDR2 FYNNEI. The CDR3 consists of 13 residues. The CDR3 region is CATQTGGNSPLHF. CDR3 nucleotides: TGTGCCACCCAGACAGGGGGCAATTCACCCCTCCACTTT.

This chain uses TRBV5-1 with TRBJ2-3; D is perhaps TRBD1 (6 bases). Germline CDR1 is SGHRS and CDR2 is YFSETQ. Trimming shortened V by 2 bases and J by 1 base, and 14 bases separated the two germline ends. The CDR3 contains 16 residues. Here the CDR3 reads CASSLGQFLRTDTQYF. CDR3 coding DNA: TGCGCCAGCAGCTTAGGACAGTTTTTGCGCACAGATACGCAGTATTTT. Supplemented by reference TRBV5-1 and TRBJ2-3, the full variable domain reads KAGVTQTPRYLIKTRGQQVTLSCSPISGHRSVSWYQQTPGQGLQFLFEYFSETQRNKGNFPGRFSGRQFSNSRSEMNVSTLELGDSALYLCASSLGQFLRTDTQYFGPGTRLTVL.

Ten or more counts support this clonotype. This chain uses TRBV5-1 with TRBJ2-7; possibly TRBD1 for D (5 bases). CDR1 is SGHRS and CDR2 is YFSETQ in the germline V gene. V dropped 3 bases and J dropped 3 bases, with 7 bases sitting between them. The CDR3 is 12 residues long. The CDR3 nucleotides are TGCGCCAGCAGCTATGGACACTACGAGCAGTACTTC. It is translated as CASSYGHYEQYF. Complete variable domain (other parts from reference TRBV5-1 and TRBJ2-7): KAGVTQTPRYLIKTRGQQVTLSCSPISGHRSVSWYQQTPGQGLQFLFEYFSETQRNKGNFPGRFSGRQFSNSRSEMNVSTLELGDSALYLCASSYGHYEQYFGPGTRLTVT.

This clonotype was seen a few times. The J gene is TRBJ2-1, the V gene TRBV18; 10 bases align to TRBD2. This CDR3 contains 12 residues. Germline assignment: CDR1 KGHSH and CDR2 LQKENI. V trimming: 3 bases; J trimming: 12 bases; junction bases outside the gene matches: 2. CDR3 sequence: CASSPLAGVQFF. The CDR3 coding sequence is TGTGCCAGCTCACCCCTAGCGGGGGTGCAGTTCTTC.

The table lists this clonotype with a few counts. The chain carries TRBV20-1 and TRBJ2-5; D remains unclear. Trimming shortened V by 0 bases and J by 2 bases, and 10 bases separated the two germline ends. Per germline, CDR1 DFQATT and CDR2 SNEGSKA (reference sequence). CDR3 length equals 14 residues. This CDR3 reads CSAREQPYQETQYF. CDR3 sequence (DNA): TGCAGTGCTAGAGAACAACCCTATCAAGAGACCCAGTACTTC.

This clonotype showed up many times. The chain uses TRBV12-3 or TRBV12-4 and TRBJ2-1, with TRBD2 identical over 7 bases. With V trimmed by 3 bases and J by 0 bases, 8 bases remained unmatched. This CDR3 contains 17 residues. The chain's CDR3 is CASSLVPSGGSYNEQFF. As DNA, the CDR3 is TGTGCCAGCAGTTTGGTCCCTAGCGGAGGCTCCTACAATGAGCAGTTCTTC.

There are a few counts of this clonotype. The rearrangement links TRBV4-1 to TRBJ2-1, with D possibly TRBD1 on 6 matching bases. The CDR3 spans 16 residues. Germline CDR1 MGHRA, CDR2 YSYEKL. V was cut by 1 base and J by 7 bases, with 17 bases left in between. CDR3 in amino acids: CASSQAIRGGLNEQFF. CDR3 bases: TGCGCCAGCAGCCAAGCGATCAGGGGTGGCCTTAATGAGCAGTTCTTC.

This clonotype appeared a few times. The rearrangement uses TRBV5-1 and TRBJ2-7; unclear D gene. The length of the CDR3 is 14 residues. V dropped 0 bases and J dropped 2 bases, with 9 bases sitting between them. Germline lookup yields CDR1 SGHRS and CDR2 YFSETQ. This CDR3 is CASSLVAPTYEQYF. The CDR3, as DNA: TGCGCCAGCAGCTTGGTTGCTCCAACCTACGAGCAGTACTTC.

This clonotype has just a few counts. V and J are TRBV20-1 and TRBJ1-1; a weak D match, TRBD1 (5 bases). The length of the CDR3 is 13 residues. Trimming removed 5 bases at V and 3 bases at J, with 13 bases between. Germline CDR1 and CDR2: DFQATT and SNEGSKA (reference sequence). The CDR3 sequence: CSAARFRDTEAFF. CDR3 nucleotides: TGCAGTGCTGCTCGTTTCAGGGACACTGAAGCTTTCTTT.

The chain's CDR3 is CASSRNHRGPNEKLFF. CDR3 nucleotides: TGCGCCAGCAGCCGGAATCACAGGGGACCGAATGAAAAACTGTTTTTT. The rearrangement uses TRBV5-1 and TRBJ1-4, with TRBD1 matching 7 bases. From germline, CDR1 is SGHRS and CDR2 YFSETQ. V was pared by 4 bases and J by 5 bases, with 11 bases of the junction left unmatched. This CDR3 region has 16 residues.

V and J are TRBV28 and TRBJ1-5; D not certain. V lost 4 bases to trimming and J lost 8 bases, with 12 bases between them. Germline loops: CDR1 MDHEN, CDR2 SYDVKM. The CDR3 contains 13 residues. For the CDR3, the DNA is TGTGCCAGCAGTTCTCCGGAGAGGGAGCCCCAGCATTTT. It translates to CASSSPEREPQHF.

The genes are TRBV20-1 and TRBJ2-3; 13 bases are a match to TRBD2. CDR3 length: 15 amino acids. Germline CDR1 and CDR2: DFQATT and SNEGSKA (reference sequence). The junction had 6 bases not matched to a gene; V was cut back by 3 bases and J by 6 bases. Here the CDR3 DNA reads TGCAGTGCTAGGAGAGGACTAGCGGGAGTGGATACGCAGTATTTT. Translating it yields CSARRGLAGVDTQYF.

A word on this clonotype: At one of its ends the junction is not consistent with the germline gene, which may arise from a read error. The genes are TRBV5-1 and TRBJ2-7, with D perhaps matching TRBD1 or TRBD2 (5 bases each). This CDR3 is 16 amino acids long. Germline CDR1 reads SGHRS; CDR2 reads YFSETQ. This chain's CDR3 is CASSLAPRDGVGERYF. Written as DNA, the CDR3 is TGCGCCAGCAGCTTGGCCCCCCGGGACGGGGTTGGCGAGCGGTACTTC.

This clonotype showed up just a few times. The rearrangement uses TRBV20-1 and TRBJ1-2; TRBD1 matches at 7 bases. Looked up from germline, CDR1 is DFQATT and CDR2 is SNEGSKA (reference sequence). V lost 5 bases, J lost 4 bases, and 4 bases stayed unmatched. CDR3 size: 12 residues. In DNA, the CDR3 is TGCAGTGCTCCTCCAGGGGGCTATGGCTACACCTTC. Translating it yields CSAPPGGYGYTF.